This TCR beta chain was recovered during a study of T-cell reconstitution after alpha-beta-depleted transplantation in children. V was shortened by 1 base and J by 1 base, with 14 bases between the two germline ends. Germline values: CDR1 MDHEN, CDR2 SYDVKM. The CDR3 is made up of 17 amino acids. The TCRbeta library incorporated unique molecular identifiers. TCRdb processed the PCR reads anew with MiXCR; each CDR3 protein has one entry. The sample shows 500,000 to 650,000 distinct CDR3 sequences, roughly 11% of them seen only once. V gene TRBV28 combines with J gene TRBJ1-3; D ambiguous. The origin of this receptor is a female patient aged 2 to 10 who had a stem cell transplant for aplastic anemia, so the T cells may come from the graft donor. Here the sequenced sample was PBMCs, mostly from graft donor cells, taken 180 days after TCRalphabeta/CD19-depleted stem cell transplant. CDR3 DNA: TGTGCCAGCAGTTTATTGGCGCGGATATCTTCTGGAAACACCATATATTTT. Residues: CASSLLARISSGNTIYF.